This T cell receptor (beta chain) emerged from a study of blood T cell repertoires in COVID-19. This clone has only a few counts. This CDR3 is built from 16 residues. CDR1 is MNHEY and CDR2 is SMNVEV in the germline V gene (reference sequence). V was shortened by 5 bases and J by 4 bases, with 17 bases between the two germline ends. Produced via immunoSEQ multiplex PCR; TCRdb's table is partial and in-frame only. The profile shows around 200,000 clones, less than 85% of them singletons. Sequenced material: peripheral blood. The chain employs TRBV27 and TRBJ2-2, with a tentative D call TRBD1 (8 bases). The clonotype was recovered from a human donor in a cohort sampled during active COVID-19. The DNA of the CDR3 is TGTGCCAGCAGTCCCCTACAGGGGGAGGGCACCGGGGAGCTGTTTTTT. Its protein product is CASSPLQGEGTGELFF.